The 30 T cell receptor beta chains given below trace back to one sample, sequenced in a study of graft-versus-host responses after intestinal transplantation. These receptors have no known antigen. Sequencing used immunoSEQ multiplex PCR; TCRdb keeps in-frame clones, though not all of them. The repertoire holds over 100,000 clones, with 85% to 95% as singletons. The sequences come from unstimulated CD8+ T cells sorted from spleen or lymph node cells, collected before transplant. The receptors were gathered from a human donor who was the organ donor for an intestinal transplant.

The chain couples TRBV5-1 to TRBJ2-7; TRBD2 is a possible D gene (6 bases). Between the trimmed V and J ends, which lost 0 bases and 2 bases, there was a span of 12 bases. The length of the CDR3 is 15 residues. Germline V gene lookup returns CDR1 SGHRS and CDR2 YFSETQ. The CDR3 is CASSLGRDFPYEQYF. Written as DNA, the CDR3 is TGCGCCAGCAGCTTGGGGCGGGACTTTCCCTACGAGCAGTACTTC.

The CDR3 DNA reads TGTGCCAGCAGCTTGGGGGGGATAGACCCTCCCGGTCAGCCCCAGCATTTT. It translates to CASSLGGIDPPGQPQHF. V gene TRBV11-3 combines with J gene TRBJ1-5; tentatively, D is TRBD1 (5 bases). Deletions cut 3 bases from V and 6 bases from J, with 21 bases between. Germline CDR1 is SGHNT and CDR2 is YENEEA. This CDR3 has 17 residues.

The V gene is TRBV6-1, the J gene TRBJ2-7; D remains ambiguous. V was trimmed by 0 bases and J by 2 bases, leaving 14 bases between them. From germline, CDR1 is MNHNS and CDR2 SASEGT. There are 16 residues in the CDR3. CDR3 amino acids: CASSEARFGGPYEQYF. The CDR3 region has the DNA TGTGCCAGCAGTGAAGCGCGGTTTGGCGGCCCCTACGAGCAGTACTTC.

The chain is built from TRBV4-2 and TRBJ2-1; D remains ambiguous. This CDR3 contains 14 residues. Trimming cost V 0 bases and J 5 bases, with 8 bases left between them. The germline V gene has CDR1 LGHNA and CDR2 YNFKEQ. CDR3 loop: CASSQEISHNEQFF. CDR3 sequence (DNA): TGTGCCAGCAGCCAAGAGATCTCGCACAATGAGCAGTTCTTC.

This chain uses TRBV5-1 with TRBJ2-1; D might be TRBD1 (5 bases). Trimming took 3 bases from V and 7 from J, leaving 17 bases between them. The germline CDR1 and CDR2 sequences are SGHRS and YFSETQ. The CDR3 totals 15 residues. The CDR3 here is CASSSSGLPGNEQFF. CDR3 DNA sequence: TGCGCCAGCAGCTCCTCCGGGCTTCCAGGGAATGAGCAGTTCTTC. Complete variable domain (other parts from reference TRBV5-1 and TRBJ2-1): KAGVTQTPRYLIKTRGQQVTLSCSPISGHRSVSWYQQTPGQGLQFLFEYFSETQRNKGNFPGRFSGRQFSNSRSEMNVSTLELGDSALYLCASSSSGLPGNEQFFGPGTRLTVL.

The gene calls are TRBV7-8 and TRBJ2-3; 12 bases are shared with TRBD2. The CDR3 runs 17 residues. The trim removed 4 bases at V and 4 bases at J, leaving 9 bases unmatched. CDR1 is SGHVS, CDR2 FQNEAQ, per germline. In DNA, the CDR3 is TGTGCCAGCAGCTCCCTAGCGGGAGGGGGCTCGGCAGATACGCAGTATTTT. Protein product: CASSSLAGGGSADTQYF. The full variable domain, with the rest looked up from reference TRBV7-8 and TRBJ2-3, is GAGVSQSPRYKVAKRGQDVALRCDPISGHVSLFWYQQALGQGPEFLTYFQNEAQLDKSGLPSDRFFAERPEGSVSTLKIQRTQQEDSAVYLCASSSLAGGGSADTQYFGPGTRLTVL.

The CDR3 loop reads CASSATEGTQYF. The CDR3 DNA reads as TGTGCCAGTAGTGCGACAGAGGGGACCCAGTACTTC. J is TRBJ2-5 and V is TRBV19; perhaps D is TRBD1 or TRBD2 (5 bases each). Germline assignment: CDR1 LNHDA and CDR2 SQIVND (reference sequence). V was clipped by 5 bases and J by 7 bases, with 11 bases between them. This CDR3 comprises 12 residues.

This clone is a singleton in its sample. The chain carries TRBV6-4 and TRBJ2-7; 11 positions agree with TRBD2. The V gene's germline CDR1 is MRHNA and CDR2 SNTAGT. With V trimmed by 10 bases and J by 5 bases, 13 bases remained unmatched. The CDR3 has 15 amino acids. The CDR3 spells CANGTSGGYGDEQYF. The CDR3 nucleotides are TGTGCCAACGGGACTAGCGGAGGTTACGGGGACGAGCAGTACTTC.

The chain is built from TRBV6-1 and TRBJ2-7; no firm D call. Per the germline V gene, CDR1 is MNHNS and CDR2 is SASEGT. CDR3 length: 13 amino acids. The V and J ends lost 2 bases and 0 bases respectively, with 5 bases between them. The CDR3 sequence: CASSELDSYEQYF. The CDR3 DNA follows: TGTGCCAGCAGTGAATTAGACTCCTACGAGCAGTACTTC.

The J gene is TRBJ1-6, the V gene TRBV6-5; TRBD1 might be the D (5 bases). V was shortened by 10 bases and J by 9 bases, with 19 bases between the two germline ends. The germline V gene has CDR1 MNHEY and CDR2 SVGAGI. CDR3 length: 14 amino acids. The CDR3 DNA is TGTGCCACCAGCTGGAGGGGCGGGGGTTCACCCCTCCACTTT. Its protein product is CATSWRGGGSPLHF.

The chain uses TRBV18 and TRBJ1-1; D perhaps matches TRBD1 (6 bases). Trimming removed 8 bases from V and 6 bases from J, with 13 bases in between. The germline V gene encodes CDR1 KGHSH and CDR2 LQKENI. The CDR3 runs to 12 residues. CDR3 sequence: CASTTGSAEAFF. CDR3 coding DNA: TGTGCCAGCACCACAGGGTCGGCTGAAGCTTTCTTT. Together with reference TRBV18 and TRBJ1-1, the CDR3 gives the full variable domain: NAGVMQNPRHLVRRRGQEARLRCSPMKGHSHVYWYRQLPEEGLKFMVYLQKENIIDESGMPKERFSAEFPKEGPSILRIQQVVRGDSAAYFCASTTGSAEAFFGQGTRLTVV.

This rearrangement joins TRBV28 to TRBJ1-3; D is unclear. V lost 1 base, J lost 5 bases, and 15 bases lay in between. The CDR3 runs 16 residues. The V gene's germline CDR1 is MDHEN and CDR2 SYDVKM. CDR3 loop: CASSLFQALLRNTIYF. The CDR3 nucleotides read TGTGCCAGCAGTTTATTCCAGGCACTACTTCGAAACACCATATATTTT.

The V gene is TRBV4-3, the J gene TRBJ2-1; no reliable D call. The CDR3 runs 16 residues. Trimming left V 1 base short and J 2 bases short, with 12 bases between. The V gene's germline CDR1 is LGHNA and CDR2 YSLEER. CDR3 DNA: TGCGCCAGCAGCCAAGGCACCGGGCCCGCCTACAATGAGCAGTTCTTC. As protein: CASSQGTGPAYNEQFF.

This chain links TRBV11-2 with TRBJ2-3; 8 bases match TRBD2. V shed 3 bases and J 2 bases; nucleotides not matched to a gene: 4. The CDR3 contains 15 residues. Germline lookup yields CDR1 SGHAT and CDR2 FQNNGV. The CDR3 coding sequence is TGTGCCAGCAGCTTCACTAGCGGTTTCACAGATACGCAGTATTTT. This translates into CASSFTSGFTDTQYF.

The chain carries TRBV5-1 and TRBJ2-3; 9 nucleotides align to TRBD1. There are 14 residues in the CDR3. Trimming took 4 bases from V and 5 from J; bases not matched to a gene: 5. Germline values: CDR1 SGHRS, CDR2 YFSETQ. CDR3 sequence (DNA): TGCGCCAGCAGCCGGGACAGGGTGGAAGATACGCAGTATTTT. Translated: CASSRDRVEDTQYF.

CDR3 DNA: TGTGCCAGCAGCTTAGATGCCTTGGACAGCGAAATGGGTGAAAAACTGTTTTTT. Amino acids: CASSLDALDSEMGEKLFF. The J gene is TRBJ1-4, the V gene TRBV7-8, with D perhaps TRBD1 (6 bases). CDR1 and CDR2 (germline): SGHVS, FQNEAQ. Between the trimmed V and J ends, which lost 1 base and 7 bases, there was a span of 22 bases. The CDR3 runs to 18 residues.

This chain joins TRBV27 and TRBJ2-5; D is unresolved. V gave up 0 bases and J gave up 1 base, with 12 bases separating them. Germline CDR1 and CDR2: MNHEY and SMNVEV (reference sequence). This CDR3 has 16 residues. DNA for the CDR3: TGTGCCAGCAGTTTATCGATCCTAGGCCCCCAAGAGACCCAGTACTTC. Residues: CASSLSILGPQETQYF.

The chain has TRBV27 and TRBJ2-3, with TRBD2 identical over 9 bases. CDR1 MNHEY and CDR2 SMNVEV come from the germline V gene (reference sequence). The CDR3 totals 14 residues. V gave up 8 bases and J gave up 3 bases; unmatched junction bases: 6. The CDR3 here is CASLGREGTDTQYF. CDR3 sequence (DNA): TGTGCCAGCCTCGGGCGGGAGGGGACAGATACGCAGTATTTT.

The CDR3 loop reads CASRTGADTQYF. In DNA form, the CDR3 reads TGTGCCAGCAGGACAGGGGCGGATACGCAGTATTTT. This sequence joins TRBV27 and TRBJ2-3; 8 nucleotides align to TRBD1. CDR1 is MNHEY and CDR2 is SMNVEV in the germline V gene (reference sequence). The trim removed 6 bases at V and 6 bases at J, leaving 2 bases unmatched. This CDR3 region has 12 residues.

The V call is TRBV19, the J call TRBJ2-7; 7 bases agree with TRBD2. The germline V gene has CDR1 LNHDA and CDR2 SQIVND (reference sequence). The CDR3 covers 16 residues. J lost 0 bases, V lost 4 bases, and 9 bases had no gene match. The CDR3 DNA is TGTGCCAGTAGTAGTCCCTTAGCTAGCGGCTCCTACGAGCAGTACTTC. Translation: CASSSPLASGSYEQYF. The complete variable domain, with remaining parts taken from reference TRBV19 and TRBJ2-7, reads DGGITQSPKYLFRKEGQNVTLSCEQNLNHDAMYWYRQDPGQGLRLIYYSQIVNDFQKGDIAEGYSVSREKKESFPLTVTSAQKNPTAFYLCASSSPLASGSYEQYFGPGTRLTVT.

V and J are TRBV5-8 and TRBJ2-7; 9 nucleotides agree with TRBD1. V lost 2 bases, J lost 2 bases, and 2 bases stayed unmatched. CDR3 length equals 14 residues. CDR1 is SGHTS and CDR2 is YDEGEE in the germline V gene. CDR3 amino acids: CASSLQGAAYEQYF. As DNA, the CDR3 is TGTGCCAGCAGCTTACAGGGGGCGGCCTACGAGCAGTACTTC.

A note on this clone: Within the sample, other DNA sequences also encode this same CDR3. The CDR3 coding sequence is TGTGCCAGCAGCTTAGCCAGGGACGAGCAGTACTTC. Translating it yields CASSLARDEQYF. The chain is built from TRBV11-2 and TRBJ2-7, with D maybe TRBD1 (5 bases). From germline, CDR1 is SGHAT and CDR2 FQNNGV. The CDR3 runs to 12 residues. V lost 1 base and J 5 bases, leaving 6 bases between the germline ends.

CDR3: CASSLLATSSYEQYF. Here the CDR3 DNA reads TGCGCCAGCAGCCTCTTAGCGACTTCCTCCTACGAGCAGTACTTC. The chain links TRBV4-1 to TRBJ2-7; a weak D match, TRBD2 (5 bases). The CDR3 sequence is 15 residues long. Trimming left V 4 bases short and J 0 bases short, with 13 bases between. Per germline, CDR1 MGHRA and CDR2 YSYEKL.

The V and J genes are TRBV10-1 and TRBJ2-7; possibly TRBD1 for D (6 bases). The ends were cut back, 0 bases at V and 4 bases at J, with 13 bases in the middle. Germline loops: CDR1 WNHNN, CDR2 SYGVQD (reference sequence). The CDR3 loop spans 15 amino acids. CDR3 coding DNA: TGCGCCAGCAGTGAGTCACAGGGTTTTCCTTACGAGCAGTACTTC. Its protein product is CASSESQGFPYEQYF.

In its sample, this clone was seen once. The genes are TRBV27 and TRBJ2-7, with 13 nucleotides matching TRBD2. The CDR3 is 15 amino acids. After removal of 8 bases from V and 6 bases from J, the junction contained 10 bases not matched to a gene. CDR1 and CDR2 from the germline V gene are MNHEY and SMNVEV (reference sequence). This CDR3 is CASGGTSGNLGEQYF. DNA for the CDR3: TGTGCCAGCGGGGGGACTAGCGGGAACTTGGGCGAGCAGTACTTC.

The rearrangement uses TRBV11-3 and TRBJ2-7, with TRBD1 matching 8 bases. The CDR3 has 13 residues. The trim removed 3 bases at V and 6 bases at J, leaving 4 bases unmatched. The germline V gene has CDR1 SGHNT and CDR2 YENEEA. CDR3 residues: CASSFPGGGEQYF. The CDR3 DNA is TGTGCCAGCAGCTTTCCAGGGGGCGGCGAGCAGTACTTC.

The chain carries TRBV18 and TRBJ1-2; 10 positions agree with TRBD1. CDR1 is KGHSH and CDR2 is LQKENI in the germline V gene. This CDR3 spans 14 amino acids. J was trimmed by 8 bases and V by 3 bases; bases with no gene match: 6. The CDR3 bases are TGTGCCAGCTCACCGGGACAGGGGATCGGGGGCTACACCTTC. It yields the protein CASSPGQGIGGYTF.

This chain joins TRBV5-1 and TRBJ2-2; D might be TRBD1 (5 bases). Germline values: CDR1 SGHRS, CDR2 YFSETQ. The CDR3 is 12 amino acids. The V end was cut by 2 bases, the J end by 6 bases, with 5 bases between. The CDR3, as DNA: TGCGCCAGCAGCTTCAGGGCCGGGGAGCTGTTTTTT. Translated: CASSFRAGELFF.

This clone was counted once. V is TRBV6-6 and J is TRBJ2-1, with 10 bases aligning to TRBD2. This CDR3 has 15 residues. The junction had 3 bases not matched to a gene; V was cut back by 5 bases and J by 2 bases. The germline gives CDR1 MNHNY, CDR2 SVGAGI (reference sequence). CDR3 amino acids: CASSLLAGAYNEQFF. CDR3 bases: TGTGCCAGCAGTCTGCTAGCGGGAGCCTACAATGAGCAGTTCTTC.

The chain carries TRBV7-8 and TRBJ1-5, with a tentative D call TRBD1 (5 bases). Germline V CDR1 and CDR2: SGHVS, FQNEAQ. The CDR3 contains 14 residues. The germline V and J ends were trimmed by 4 bases and 2 bases, with 9 bases remaining between them. CDR3: CASSSDTRNQPQHF. The CDR3 DNA reads TGTGCCAGCAGCTCGGACACGCGCAATCAGCCCCAGCATTTT.